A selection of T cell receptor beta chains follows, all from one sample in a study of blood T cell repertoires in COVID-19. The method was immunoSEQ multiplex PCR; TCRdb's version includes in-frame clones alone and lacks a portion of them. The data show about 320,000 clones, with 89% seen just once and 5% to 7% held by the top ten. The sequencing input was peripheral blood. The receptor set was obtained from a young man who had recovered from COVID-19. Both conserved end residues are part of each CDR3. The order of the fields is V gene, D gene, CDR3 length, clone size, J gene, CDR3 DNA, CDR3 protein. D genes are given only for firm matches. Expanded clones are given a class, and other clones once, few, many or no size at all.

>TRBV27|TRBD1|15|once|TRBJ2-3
TGTGCCAGCAGTCAGCCGGGACAGGGGGCAGATACGCAGTATTTT
CASSQPGQGADTQYF
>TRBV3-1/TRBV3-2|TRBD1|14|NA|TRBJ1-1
TGTGCCAGCAGCCTTCGGACAGGGAACACTGAAGCTTTCTTT
CASSLRTGNTEAFF
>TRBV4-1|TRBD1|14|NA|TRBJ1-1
TGCGCCAGCAGCCAAAAGACAGGGGGCACTGAAGCTTTCTTT
CASSQKTGGTEAFF
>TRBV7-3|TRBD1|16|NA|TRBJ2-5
TGTGCCAGCAGCCTATACTCGGACAGGGAGTGGGAGACCCAGTACTTC
CASSLYSDREWETQYF
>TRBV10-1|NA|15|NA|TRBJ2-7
TGCGCCAGCAGTGAGTCGGAGCGAACCTCCTACGAGCAGTACTTC
CASSESERTSYEQYF
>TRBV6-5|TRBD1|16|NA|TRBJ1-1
TGTGCCAGCAGTTGGGACAGGCAATTCCTGAGGGCTGAAGCTTTCTTT
CASSWDRQFLRAEAFF
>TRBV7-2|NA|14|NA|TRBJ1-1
TGTGCCAGCAGCGAGGACAGCCGAAACACTGAAGCTTTCTTT
CASSEDSRNTEAFF
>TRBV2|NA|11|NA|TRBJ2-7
TGTGCCAGCAGTGCAGTGTACGAGCAGTACTTC
CASSAVYEQYF
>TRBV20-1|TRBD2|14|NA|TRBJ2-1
TGCAGTGCTAGTGGGACTAGCGGAGTCAATGAGCAGTTCTTC
CSASGTSGVNEQFF
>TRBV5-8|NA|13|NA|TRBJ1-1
TGTGCCAGCAGCTTGTCCCGGGACACTGAAGCTTTCTTT
CASSLSRDTEAFF
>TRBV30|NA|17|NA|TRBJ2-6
TGTGCCTGGAGTTTGACAGGTGGGGGATCTGGGGCCAACGTCCTGACTTTC
CAWSLTGGGSGANVLTF
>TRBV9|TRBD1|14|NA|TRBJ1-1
TGTGCCAGCAGCGAAGGGACAGACTACGCTGAAGCTTTCTTT
CASSEGTDYAEAFF
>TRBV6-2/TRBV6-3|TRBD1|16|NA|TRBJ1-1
TGTGCCAGCAGTTACGCCGGGGACAGGGGGGACACTGAAGCTTTCTTT
CASSYAGDRGDTEAFF